This T cell receptor (beta chain) was recorded in a study of blood T cell repertoires in COVID-19. Assay used: immunoSEQ multiplex PCR; TCRdb lists only in-frame clones, some missing. The sample lists about 290,000 clones, approximately 80% occurring once. The germline gives CDR1 MDHEN, CDR2 SYDVKM. The CDR3 has 14 amino acids. With 6 bases removed from V and 9 bases from J, the gap between germline ends came to 15 bases. The clonotype was recovered from a woman aged 45 to 65 with active or convalescent COVID-19. The sequenced material came from peripheral blood. V usage is TRBV28 and J usage is TRBJ1-6, with a tentative D call TRBD1 (5 bases). The CDR3 region has the DNA TGTGCCAGCAGGGGGGGACTGGTGGCTTCACCCCTCCACTTT. Residues: CASRGGLVASPLHF.